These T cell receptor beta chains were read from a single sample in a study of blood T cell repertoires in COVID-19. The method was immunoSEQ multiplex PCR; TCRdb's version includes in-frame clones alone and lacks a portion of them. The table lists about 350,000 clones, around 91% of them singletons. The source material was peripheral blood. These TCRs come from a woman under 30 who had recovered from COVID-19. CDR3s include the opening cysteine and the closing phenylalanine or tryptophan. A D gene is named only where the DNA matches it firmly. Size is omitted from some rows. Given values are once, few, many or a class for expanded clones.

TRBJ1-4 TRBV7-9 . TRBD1 CASSLGQGAYEKLFF TGTGCCAGCAGCTTAGGACAGGGGGCTTATGAAAAACTGTTTTTT
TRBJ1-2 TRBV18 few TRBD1 CASSPGQVTPGYRGYTF TGTGCCAGCTCACCAGGACAGGTCACACCCGGCTATAGGGGCTACACCTTC
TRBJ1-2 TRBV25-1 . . CASSEAGGYTF TGTGCCAGCAGCGAGGCGGGGGGCTACACCTTC
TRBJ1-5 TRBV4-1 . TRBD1 CASSPPDRGRQPQHF TGCGCCAGCAGCCCCCCAGACAGGGGAAGACAGCCCCAGCATTTT
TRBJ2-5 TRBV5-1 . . CASSLESHLRETQYF TGCGCCAGCAGCTTGGAATCGCACTTACGGGAGACCCAGTACTTC
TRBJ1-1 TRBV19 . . CASSSKVGGSWTEAFF TGTGCCAGTTCCTCGAAAGTGGGGGGGTCATGGACTGAAGCTTTCTTT
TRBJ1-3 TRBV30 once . CAWSLEGSSGNTIYF TGTGCCTGGAGTTTAGAGGGTAGCTCTGGAAACACCATATATTTT
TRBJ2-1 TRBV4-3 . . CASSQDPGVGQFF TGCGCCAGCAGCCAAGATCCGGGAGTTGGGCAGTTCTTC
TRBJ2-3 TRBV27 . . CASSQGINLPTDTQYF TGTGCCAGCAGTCAGGGGATAAACCTACCGACAGATACGCAGTATTTT
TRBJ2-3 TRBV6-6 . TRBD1 CASSYPDRAPDTQYF TGTGCCAGCAGTTACCCGGACAGGGCCCCAGATACGCAGTATTTT
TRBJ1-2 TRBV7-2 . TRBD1 CASSLAGLGDRPNYGYTF TGTGCCAGCAGCTTAGCGGGTTTAGGGGACAGGCCGAACTATGGCTACACCTTC
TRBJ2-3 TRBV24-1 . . CATAPAADTQYF TGTGCCACCGCCCCGGCGGCAGATACGCAGTATTTT
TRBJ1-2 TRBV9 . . CASSVATSISNYGYTF TGTGCCAGCAGCGTAGCTACTAGCATTTCTAACTATGGCTACACCTTC
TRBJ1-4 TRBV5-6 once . CASSLDSTNEKLFF TGTGCCAGCAGCTTGGACAGTACTAATGAAAAACTGTTTTTT
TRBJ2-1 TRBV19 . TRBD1 CASSGAGDRGDEQFF TGTGCCAGTAGTGGGGCGGGGGACAGGGGAGATGAGCAGTTCTTC
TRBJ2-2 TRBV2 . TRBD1 CASTPGQGGTGELFF TGTGCCAGCACCCCGGGACAGGGAGGGACCGGGGAGCTGTTTTTT